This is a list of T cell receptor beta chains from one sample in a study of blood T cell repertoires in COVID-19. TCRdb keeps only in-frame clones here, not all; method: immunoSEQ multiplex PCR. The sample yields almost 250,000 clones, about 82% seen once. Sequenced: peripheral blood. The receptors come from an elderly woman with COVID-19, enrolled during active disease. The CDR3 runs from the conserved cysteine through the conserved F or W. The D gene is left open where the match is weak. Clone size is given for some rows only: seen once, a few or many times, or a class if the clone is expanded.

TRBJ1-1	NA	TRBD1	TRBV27	TGTGCCAGCAGTAAACAGGGGTTGAACACTGAAGCTTTCTTT	CASSKQGLNTEAFF
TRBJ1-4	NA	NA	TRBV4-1	TGCGCCAGCAGCTCAGGAGGTTCAGGGGAGCATATAGAAAAACTGTTTTTT	CASSSGGSGEHIEKLFF
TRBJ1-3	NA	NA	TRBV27	TGTGCCAGCATGTCGGGGGCTGGAAACACCATATATTTT	CASMSGAGNTIYF
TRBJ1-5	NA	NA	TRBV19	TGTGCCAGTAGTACTTCGAGCAATCAGCCCCAGCATTTT	CASSTSSNQPQHF
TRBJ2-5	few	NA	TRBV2	TGTGCCAGCAAACAGGGCCTAGGGGAGACCCAGTACTTC	CASKQGLGETQYF
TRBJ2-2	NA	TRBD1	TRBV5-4	TGTGCCAGCAGCCCACAGGGGGCGCCCACCGGGGAGCTGTTTTTT	CASSPQGAPTGELFF
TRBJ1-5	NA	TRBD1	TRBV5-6	TGTGCCAGCAGCTTGACAGGGGGCTGGGGCAATCAGCCCCAGCATTTT	CASSLTGGWGNQPQHF
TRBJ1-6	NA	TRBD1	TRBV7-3	TGTGCCAGCAGCTCACAGGGGTTTCGTTCACCCCTCCACTTT	CASSSQGFRSPLHF
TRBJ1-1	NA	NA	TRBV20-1	TGCAGTGCCTATAGAGGCACTGAAGCTTTCTTT	CSAYRGTEAFF
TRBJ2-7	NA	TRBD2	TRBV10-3	TGTGCCATCAGGGCGCCCTTAGCGGGGGGGTCCTACGAGCAGTACTTC	CAIRAPLAGGSYEQYF
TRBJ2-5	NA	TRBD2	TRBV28	TGTGCCAGCAGGAAGACTAGCGGGGGACAAGAGACCCAGTACTTC	CASRKTSGGQETQYF
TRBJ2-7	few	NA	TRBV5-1	TGCGCCAGCAGCTCCGACTCGACCTACGAGCAGTACTTC	CASSSDSTYEQYF
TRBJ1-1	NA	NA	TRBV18	TGTGCCAGCTCACCACGGGCAGAATACACTGAAGCTTTCTTT	CASSPRAEYTEAFF
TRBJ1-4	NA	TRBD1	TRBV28	TGTGCCAGCAGTTTATGGGACAGGGGTAATGAAAAACTGTTTTTT	CASSLWDRGNEKLFF
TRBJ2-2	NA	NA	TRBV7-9	TGTGCCAGCGAGGCCTTGAACACCGGGGAGCTGTTTTTT	CASEALNTGELFF
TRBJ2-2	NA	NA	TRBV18	TGTGCCAGCTCACCACAACAACAGCAGAACACCGGGGAGCTGTTTTTT	CASSPQQQQNTGELFF
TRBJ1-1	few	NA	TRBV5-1	TGCGCCAGCAGCTCTTCAGGGGTGAACACTGAAGCTTTCTTT	CASSSSGVNTEAFF
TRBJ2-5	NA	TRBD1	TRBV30	TGTGCCTGGAGTATTCGGGACAGAGAGACCCAGTACTTC	CAWSIRDRETQYF
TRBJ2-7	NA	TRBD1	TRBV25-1	TGTGCCAGCAGTGAACCCGGACAGGGAAAGAACGAGCAGTACTTC	CASSEPGQGKNEQYF
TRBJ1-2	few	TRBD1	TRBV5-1	TGCGCCAGCAGCACAGGACAGGGGGCGGCTTTCTATGGCTACACCTTC	CASSTGQGAAFYGYTF
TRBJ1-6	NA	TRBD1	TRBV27	TGTGCCAGCAGACAGGGGTTGTCACCCCTCCACTTT	CASRQGLSPLHF
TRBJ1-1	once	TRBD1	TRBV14	TGTGCCAGCAGCCGATTGGGGGACAGGGACTACACTGAAGCTTTCTTT	CASSRLGDRDYTEAFF
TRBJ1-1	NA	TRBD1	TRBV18	TGTGCCAGCTCACCAGTAGAGGGGGCAGGGAACACTGAAGCTTTCTTT	CASSPVEGAGNTEAFF
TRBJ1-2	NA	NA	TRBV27	TGTGCCAGCAGTATAAACAGAGCTAACTATGGCTACACCTTC	CASSINRANYGYTF